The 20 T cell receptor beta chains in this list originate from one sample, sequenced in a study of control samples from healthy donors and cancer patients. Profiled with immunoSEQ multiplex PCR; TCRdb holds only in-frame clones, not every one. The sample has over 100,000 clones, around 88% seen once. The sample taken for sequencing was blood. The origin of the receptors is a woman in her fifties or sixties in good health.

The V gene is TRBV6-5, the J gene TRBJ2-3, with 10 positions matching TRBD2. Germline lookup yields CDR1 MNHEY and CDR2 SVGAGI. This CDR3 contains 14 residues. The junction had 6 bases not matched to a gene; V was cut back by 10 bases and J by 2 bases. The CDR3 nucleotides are TGTGCCATCCCAGCGGGAGGGTTCACAGATACGCAGTATTTT. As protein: CAIPAGGFTDTQYF.

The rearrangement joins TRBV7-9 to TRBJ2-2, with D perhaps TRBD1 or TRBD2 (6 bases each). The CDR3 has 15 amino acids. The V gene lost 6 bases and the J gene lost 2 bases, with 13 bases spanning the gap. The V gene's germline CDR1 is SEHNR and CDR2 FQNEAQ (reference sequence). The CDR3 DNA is TGTGCCAGCAGAGGAGGGGGGTTAAACACCGGGGAGCTGTTTTTT. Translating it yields CASRGGGLNTGELFF.

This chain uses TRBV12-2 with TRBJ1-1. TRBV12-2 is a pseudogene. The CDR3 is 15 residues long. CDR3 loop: CASRLGHGGNTEAFF. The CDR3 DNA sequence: TGTGCAAGTCGCTTAGGCCACGGGGGAAACACTGAAGCTTTCTTT.

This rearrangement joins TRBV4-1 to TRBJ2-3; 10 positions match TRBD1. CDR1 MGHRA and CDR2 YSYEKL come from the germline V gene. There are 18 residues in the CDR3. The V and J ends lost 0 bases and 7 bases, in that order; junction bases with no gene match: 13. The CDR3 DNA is TGCGCCAGCAGCCAAGACAGCACCGGGACAGGGGATCGGTATACGCAGTATTTT. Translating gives CASSQDSTGTGDRYTQYF.

For the CDR3, the DNA is TGCGCCAGCAGCCTGACGGCGGGATCCTACGAGCAGTACTTC. Protein: CASSLTAGSYEQYF. J is TRBJ2-7 and V is TRBV4-1; D is perhaps TRBD2 (6 bases). This CDR3 is 14 amino acids long. Germline lookup yields CDR1 MGHRA and CDR2 YSYEKL. V was shortened by 4 bases and J by 1 base, with 11 bases between the two germline ends.

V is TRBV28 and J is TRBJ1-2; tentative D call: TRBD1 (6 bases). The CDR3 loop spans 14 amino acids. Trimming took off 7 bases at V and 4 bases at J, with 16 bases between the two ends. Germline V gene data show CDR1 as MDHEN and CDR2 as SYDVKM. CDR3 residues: CASNGGLGGYGYTF. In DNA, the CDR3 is TGTGCCAGCAATGGTGGCCTAGGGGGCTATGGCTACACCTTC.

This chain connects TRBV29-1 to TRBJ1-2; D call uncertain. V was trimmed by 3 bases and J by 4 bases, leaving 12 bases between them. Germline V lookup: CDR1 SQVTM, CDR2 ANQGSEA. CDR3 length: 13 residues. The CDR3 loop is CSVEFGERYGYTF. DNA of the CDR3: TGCAGCGTTGAGTTCGGGGAACGCTATGGCTACACCTTC. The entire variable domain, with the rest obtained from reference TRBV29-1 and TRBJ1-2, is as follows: SAVISQKPSRDICQRGTSLTIQCQVDSQVTMMFWYRQQPGQSLTLIATANQGSEATYESGFVIDKFPISRPNLTFSTLTVSNMSPEDSSIYLCSVEFGERYGYTFGSGTRLTVV.

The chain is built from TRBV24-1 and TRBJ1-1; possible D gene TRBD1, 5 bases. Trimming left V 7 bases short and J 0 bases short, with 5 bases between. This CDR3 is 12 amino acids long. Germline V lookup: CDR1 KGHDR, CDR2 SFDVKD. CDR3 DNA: TGTGCCACCAGGGGGGTGAACACTGAAGCTTTCTTT. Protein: CATRGVNTEAFF.

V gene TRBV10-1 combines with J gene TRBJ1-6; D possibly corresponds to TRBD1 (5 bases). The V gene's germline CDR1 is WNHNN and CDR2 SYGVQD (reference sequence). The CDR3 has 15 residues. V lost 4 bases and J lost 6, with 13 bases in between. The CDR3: CASSGDGDPNSPLHF. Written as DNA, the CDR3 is TGCGCCAGCAGTGGGGACGGGGACCCTAATTCACCCCTCCACTTT.

The CDR3 reads CAISEEMLGRGQYF. CDR3 nucleotide sequence: TGTGCCATCAGTGAGGAAATGCTCGGGCGGGGGCAGTATTTT. The chain employs TRBV10-3 and TRBJ2-3, with a possible D match to TRBD2 (6 bases). Germline CDR1 reads ENHRY; CDR2 reads SYGVKD. The CDR3 has 14 amino acids. Between the trimmed V and J ends, which lost 2 bases and 11 bases, there was a span of 17 bases.

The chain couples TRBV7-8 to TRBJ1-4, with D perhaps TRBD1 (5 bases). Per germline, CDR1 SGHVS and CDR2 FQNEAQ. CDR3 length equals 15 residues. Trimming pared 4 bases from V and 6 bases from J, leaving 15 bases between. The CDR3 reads CASSSRGMEDEKLFF. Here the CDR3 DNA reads TGTGCCAGCAGCTCCCGGGGGATGGAGGATGAAAAACTGTTTTTT. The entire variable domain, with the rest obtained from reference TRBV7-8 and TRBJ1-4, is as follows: GAGVSQSPRYKVAKRGQDVALRCDPISGHVSLFWYQQALGQGPEFLTYFQNEAQLDKSGLPSDRFFAERPEGSVSTLKIQRTQQEDSAVYLCASSSRGMEDEKLFFGSGTQLSVL.

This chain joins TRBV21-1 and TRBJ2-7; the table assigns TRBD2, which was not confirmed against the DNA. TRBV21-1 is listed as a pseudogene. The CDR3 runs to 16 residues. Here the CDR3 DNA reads TGTGCCAGCAGCAAAGCCAAGCGGGAGGGCCTTTACGAGCAGTACGTC. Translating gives CASSKAKREGLYEQYV.

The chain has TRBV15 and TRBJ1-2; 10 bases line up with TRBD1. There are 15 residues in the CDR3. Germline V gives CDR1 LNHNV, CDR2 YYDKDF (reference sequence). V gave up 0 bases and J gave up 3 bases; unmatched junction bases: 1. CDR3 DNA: TGTGCCACCAGCAGAGAGGGACAGGGGTACTATGGCTACACCTTC. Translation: CATSREGQGYYGYTF.

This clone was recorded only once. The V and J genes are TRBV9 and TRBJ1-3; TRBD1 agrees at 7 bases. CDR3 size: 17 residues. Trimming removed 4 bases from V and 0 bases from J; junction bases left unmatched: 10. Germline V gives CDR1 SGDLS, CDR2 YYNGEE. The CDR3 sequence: CASSSSTGTISGNTIYF. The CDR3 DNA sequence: TGTGCCAGCAGCTCATCGACAGGGACCATCTCTGGAAACACCATATATTTT. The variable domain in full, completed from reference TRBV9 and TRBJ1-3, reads DSGVTQTPKHLITATGQRVTLRCSPRSGDLSVYWYQQSLDQGLQFLIQYYNGEERAKGNILERFSAQQFPDLHSELNLSSLELGDSALYFCASSSSTGTISGNTIYFGEGSWLTVV.

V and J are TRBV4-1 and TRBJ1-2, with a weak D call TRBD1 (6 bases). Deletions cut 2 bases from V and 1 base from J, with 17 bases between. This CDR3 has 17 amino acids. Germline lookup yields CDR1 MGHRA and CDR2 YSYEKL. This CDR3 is CASSQREQGPFNYGYTF. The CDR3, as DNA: TGCGCCAGCAGCCAACGGGAACAGGGACCCTTTAACTATGGCTACACCTTC.

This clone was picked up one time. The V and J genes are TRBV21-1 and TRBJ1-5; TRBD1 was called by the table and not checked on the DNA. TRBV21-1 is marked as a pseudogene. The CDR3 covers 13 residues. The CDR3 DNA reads TGTGCCAGCAAGGTACAGCTTAATCAGCCCCAGCATTTT. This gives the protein CASKVQLNQPQHF.

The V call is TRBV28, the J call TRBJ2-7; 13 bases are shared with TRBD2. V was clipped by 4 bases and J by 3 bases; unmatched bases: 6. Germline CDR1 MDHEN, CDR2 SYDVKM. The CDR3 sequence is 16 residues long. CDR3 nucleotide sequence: TGTGCCAGCAGTTCCCGGACTAGCGGGAGATTCTACGAGCAGTACGTC. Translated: CASSSRTSGRFYEQYV.

CDR3 DNA sequence: TGTGCCAGCAGTTTTCGACAGGGGGCTAAGACAGATACGCAGTATTTT. Translating it yields CASSFRQGAKTDTQYF. The rearrangement uses TRBV6-5 and TRBJ2-3; TRBD1 matches at 10 bases. The V gene's germline CDR1 is MNHEY and CDR2 SVGAGI. V lost 4 bases and J lost 3; bases outside the gene matches: 7. CDR3 length: 16 residues.

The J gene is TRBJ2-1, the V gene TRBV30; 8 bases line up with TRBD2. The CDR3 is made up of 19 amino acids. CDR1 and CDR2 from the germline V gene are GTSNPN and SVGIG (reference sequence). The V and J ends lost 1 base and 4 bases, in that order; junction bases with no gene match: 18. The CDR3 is CAWSGARGGSGTWYNEQFF. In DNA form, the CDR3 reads TGTGCCTGGAGTGGGGCCCGAGGGGGTAGCGGGACATGGTACAATGAGCAGTTCTTC.

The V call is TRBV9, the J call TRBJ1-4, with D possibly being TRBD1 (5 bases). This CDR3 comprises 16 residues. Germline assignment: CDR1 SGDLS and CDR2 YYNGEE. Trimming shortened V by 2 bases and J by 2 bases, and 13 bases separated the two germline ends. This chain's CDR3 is CASSVIGDPTNEKLFF. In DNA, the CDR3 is TGTGCCAGCAGCGTCATTGGGGACCCCACTAATGAAAAACTGTTTTTT.